This T cell receptor beta chain emerged from a study of shared clonotypes between healthy human individuals. Overall study: CD4 naive and CD4 memory each took three plates per donor, while CD8 naive took two and CD8 memory one. General observations from the study: Blood was the sole source, and tissue repertoires probably differ. Generation probabilities were higher for clonotypes shared across all four sorted-subset donors than for unshared ones. Around 5.4% of naive CD4 clonotypes were common to a few donors.

Sequencing was performed with immunoSEQ multiplex PCR; in TCRdb, only in-frame clones are kept and a portion is missing. The sample yields 2 million to 2.5 million clones, around 95% seen once. Points on this clone: The antigen is not known.

Source material: naive CD4+ T cells sorted from blood. Subset here: CD45RA+ positively selected. This receptor was identified in a man younger than 30 in good health.

As DNA, the CDR3 is TGTGCCACCGACCCGGGGAGCACAGATACGCAGTATTTT. Residues: CATDPGSTDTQYF. The V call is TRBV28, the J call TRBJ2-3, with D tentatively TRBD2 (5 bases). The CDR3 has 13 residues. Germline loops: CDR1 MDHEN, CDR2 SYDVKM. With 10 bases removed from V and 0 bases from J, the gap between germline ends came to 11 bases.